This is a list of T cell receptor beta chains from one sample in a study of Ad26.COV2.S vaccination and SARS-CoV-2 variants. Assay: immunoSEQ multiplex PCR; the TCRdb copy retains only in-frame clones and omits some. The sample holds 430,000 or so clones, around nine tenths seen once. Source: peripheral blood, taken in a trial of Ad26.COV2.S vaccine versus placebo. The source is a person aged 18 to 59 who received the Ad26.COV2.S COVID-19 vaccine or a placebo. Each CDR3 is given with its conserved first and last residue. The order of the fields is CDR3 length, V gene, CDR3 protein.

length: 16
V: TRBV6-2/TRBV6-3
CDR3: CASSYSVGQTQETQYF

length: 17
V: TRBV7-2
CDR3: CASSPQRHTGGLYEQYF

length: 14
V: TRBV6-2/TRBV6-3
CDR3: CASSYGGQTYEQYF

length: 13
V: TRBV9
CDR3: CASSMTGGSEQFF

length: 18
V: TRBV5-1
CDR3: CASGSGLAGGRSTDTQYF

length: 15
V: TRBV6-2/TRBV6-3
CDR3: CASSRRDKGSQPQHF

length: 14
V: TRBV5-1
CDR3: CASSQGLQGNEQFF

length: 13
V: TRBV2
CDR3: CASSGTGGHEQYF

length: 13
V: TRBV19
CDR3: CASSPHRAGEAFF

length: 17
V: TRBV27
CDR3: CASSQIPGLAGRNEQFF

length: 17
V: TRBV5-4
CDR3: CASSRGPGLAGKETQYF

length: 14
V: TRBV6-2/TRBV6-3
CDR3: CASSRDPRVHTIYF

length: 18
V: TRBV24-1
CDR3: CATSEPPGLAGKQETQYF

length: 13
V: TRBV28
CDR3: CASKPGQSYEQYF

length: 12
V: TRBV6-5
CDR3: CASSYTTGEQFF

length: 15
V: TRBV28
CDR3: CASSEPLDRDGEQYF

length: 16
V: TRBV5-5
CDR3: CASSWRLAGLTYGYTF

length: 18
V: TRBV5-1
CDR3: CASSLLLIAGGPPDTQYF

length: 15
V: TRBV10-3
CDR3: CAISESTGVGTEAFF

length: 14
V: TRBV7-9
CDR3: CASRPTSGSYEQYF

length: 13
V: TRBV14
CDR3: CASSRDRANEQFF

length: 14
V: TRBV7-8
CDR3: CASSLAARDTEAFF

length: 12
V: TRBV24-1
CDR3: CATSEQGNEQFF

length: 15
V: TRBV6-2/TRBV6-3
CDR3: CASSYTGDLRDEQFF

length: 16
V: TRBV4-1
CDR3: CASSQDWDKAGNTIYF

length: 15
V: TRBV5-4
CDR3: CASSLDGATNEKLFF

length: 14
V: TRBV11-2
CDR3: CASSFGRGHTEAFF

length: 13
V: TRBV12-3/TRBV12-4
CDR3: CASSLALEGEQYF

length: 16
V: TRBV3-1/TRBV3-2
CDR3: CASSQGGTFSNQPQHF

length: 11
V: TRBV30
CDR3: CAWSGGGAEFF

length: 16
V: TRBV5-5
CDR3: CASSVGTGGLKNIQYF

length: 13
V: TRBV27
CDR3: CASRQGAGQPQHF

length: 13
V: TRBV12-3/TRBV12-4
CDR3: CASSLQGGYEQYF

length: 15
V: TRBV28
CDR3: CASSKPGQALDEQYF

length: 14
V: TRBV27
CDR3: CASSLADRVDEQYF

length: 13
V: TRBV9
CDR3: CASSAGAGNEQFF

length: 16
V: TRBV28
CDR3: CASIPLTSFPDNEQFF

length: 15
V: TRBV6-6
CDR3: CASAHTVRANTEAFF

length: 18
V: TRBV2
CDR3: CASSDRRLAGGPYNEQFF

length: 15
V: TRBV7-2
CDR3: CASSLAPLDRVGYTF

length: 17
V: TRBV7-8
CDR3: CASSPRTSGPITDTQYF

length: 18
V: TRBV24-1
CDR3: CATSARGSGRFNTGELFF

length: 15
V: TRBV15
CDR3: CATSRVISGYNEQFF

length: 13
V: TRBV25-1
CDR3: CASSEASNSPLHF

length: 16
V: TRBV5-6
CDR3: CASSYTGTSASYEQYF

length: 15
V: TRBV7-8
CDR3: CASSPPGSMNTEAFF

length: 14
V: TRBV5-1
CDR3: CASSFQGPGNTIYF

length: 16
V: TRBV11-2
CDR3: CASSPTGTVNPNEQFF

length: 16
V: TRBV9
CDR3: CASSASGTGSFNGYTF

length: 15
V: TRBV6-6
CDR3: CASSYGFGGIDEQYF

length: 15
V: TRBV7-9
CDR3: CASSLALANTGELFF

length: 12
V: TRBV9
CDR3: CASSGIQGKLFF

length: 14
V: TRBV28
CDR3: CASSSDRLNYGYTF

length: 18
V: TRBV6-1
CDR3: CASSEALLSGIDRKGYTF

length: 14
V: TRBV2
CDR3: CASSEVAALNEQFF